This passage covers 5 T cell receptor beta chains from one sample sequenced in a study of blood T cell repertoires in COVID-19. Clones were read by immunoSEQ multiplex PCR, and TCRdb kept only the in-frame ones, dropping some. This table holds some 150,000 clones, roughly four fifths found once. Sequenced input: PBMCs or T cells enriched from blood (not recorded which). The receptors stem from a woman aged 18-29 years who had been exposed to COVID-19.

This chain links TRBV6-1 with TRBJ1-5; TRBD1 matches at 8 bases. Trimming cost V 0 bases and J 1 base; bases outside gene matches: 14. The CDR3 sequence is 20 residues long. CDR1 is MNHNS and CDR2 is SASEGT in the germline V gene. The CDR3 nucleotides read TGTGCCAGCAGTGAAGCGATTGGCTTTATGACAGGGGCGAGCAATCAGCCCCAGCATTTT. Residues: CASSEAIGFMTGASNQPQHF.

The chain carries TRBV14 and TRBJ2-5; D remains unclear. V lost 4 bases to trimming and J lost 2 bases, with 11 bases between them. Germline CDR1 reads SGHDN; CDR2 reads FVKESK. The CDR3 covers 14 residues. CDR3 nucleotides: TGTGCCAGCAGCCTAGTGTCGCTACAAGAGACCCAGTACTTC. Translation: CASSLVSLQETQYF. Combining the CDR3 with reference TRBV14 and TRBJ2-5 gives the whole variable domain EAGVTQFPSHSVIEKGQTVTLRCDPISGHDNLYWYRRVMGKEIKFLLHFVKESKQDESGMPNNRFLAERTGGTYSTLKVQPAELEDSGVYFCASSLVSLQETQYFGPGTRLLVL.

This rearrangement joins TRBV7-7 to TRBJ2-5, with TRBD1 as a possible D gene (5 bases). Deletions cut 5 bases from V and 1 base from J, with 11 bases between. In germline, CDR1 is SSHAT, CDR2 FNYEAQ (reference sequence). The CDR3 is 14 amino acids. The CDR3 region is CASSRQYFQETQYF. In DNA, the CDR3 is TGTGCCAGCAGCCGACAGTACTTCCAAGAGACCCAGTACTTC.

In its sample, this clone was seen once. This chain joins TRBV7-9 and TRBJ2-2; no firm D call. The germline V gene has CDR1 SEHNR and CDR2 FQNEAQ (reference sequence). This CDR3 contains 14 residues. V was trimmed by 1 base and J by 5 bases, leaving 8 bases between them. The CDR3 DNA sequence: TGTGCCAGCAGCTTAGGGGCGATAACCGGGGAGCTGTTTTTT. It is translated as CASSLGAITGELFF.

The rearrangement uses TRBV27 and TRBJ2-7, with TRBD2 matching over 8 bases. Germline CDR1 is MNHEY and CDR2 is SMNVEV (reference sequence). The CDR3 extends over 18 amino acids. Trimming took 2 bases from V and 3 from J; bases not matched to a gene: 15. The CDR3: CASSLRVLAGLGGYEQYF. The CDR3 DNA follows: TGTGCCAGCAGTTTACGCGTGCTAGCGGGCTTGGGAGGCTACGAGCAGTACTTC.